These 23 T cell receptor beta chains share one sample of origin, sequenced in a study of beta chain features in type 1 diabetes. Whole-study results and caveats: Patients with Type 1 diabetes showed moderately but significantly shorter TCRB CDR3s in all four CD4+ subsets.

Expressed TCRB transcripts were sequenced because the entire RNA isolate underwent reverse transcription. Profiling relied on immunoSEQ multiplex PCR, and the TCRdb table lists in-frame clones only, not all of them. This repertoire shows roughly 350,000 clones, about 10% found once; its top ten account for about 0.64%. Their antigen targets remain unknown. The sequencing sample was made of central memory CD4+ T cells from blood. These receptors originate from a man aged 30-40 years with type 1 diabetes.

The J gene is TRBJ1-1, the V gene TRBV6-6, with D possibly matching TRBD1 (6 bases). The germline V and J ends were trimmed by 6 bases and 3 bases, with 20 bases remaining between them. There are 16 residues in the CDR3. Per germline, CDR1 MNHNY and CDR2 SVGAGI (reference sequence). The CDR3 DNA is TGTGCCAGCAGGGACACGGCGTCAGGGGACCACACTGAAGCTTTCTTT. Translating gives CASRDTASGDHTEAFF.

This clone was counted between two and nine times. This chain connects TRBV7-6 to TRBJ2-3; the D gene is possibly TRBD2 (5 bases). The CDR3 has 15 residues. Germline CDR1 is SGHVS and CDR2 is FNYEAQ. The V end was cut by 1 base, the J end by 4 bases, with 12 bases between. The CDR3 sequence: CASSLEGLLSDTQYF. The CDR3 DNA reads TGTGCCAGCAGCTTAGAAGGACTGCTGTCAGATACGCAGTATTTT.

A few counts support this clone. The rearrangement joins TRBV28 to TRBJ2-7; 15 bases are shared with TRBD2. CDR1 is MDHEN, CDR2 SYDVKM, per germline. With 4 bases clipped from V and 1 base from J, the junction kept 14 bases outside the gene matches. This CDR3 comprises 20 residues. This chain's CDR3 is CASSSPPGLAGGGRSYEQYF. For the CDR3, the DNA is TGTGCCAGCAGTTCCCCCCCGGGACTAGCGGGAGGTGGTAGGTCCTACGAGCAGTACTTC.

The table lists this clone with many counts. This sequence joins TRBV5-1 and TRBJ2-1; 9 nucleotides line up with TRBD2. The junction had 3 bases not matched to a gene; V was cut back by 4 bases and J by 4 bases. CDR1 and CDR2 from the germline V gene are SGHRS and YFSETQ. The CDR3 is 14 residues long. CDR3 residues: CASSATSGYNEQFF. DNA for the CDR3: TGCGCCAGCAGCGCGACTAGCGGATACAATGAGCAGTTCTTC. Full variable domain (missing parts from reference TRBV5-1 and TRBJ2-1): KAGVTQTPRYLIKTRGQQVTLSCSPISGHRSVSWYQQTPGQGLQFLFEYFSETQRNKGNFPGRFSGRQFSNSRSEMNVSTLELGDSALYLCASSATSGYNEQFFGPGTRLTVL.

Concerning this clone itself: The junction differs from germline at one of its ends, possibly a read error. This sequence joins TRBV6-5 and TRBJ2-7, with no clear D. This CDR3 spans 12 amino acids. Germline assignment: CDR1 MNHEY and CDR2 SVGAGI. The CDR3 here is CAISDPLGEQYF. DNA for the CDR3: TGTGCCATCAGTGACCCGTTGGGGGAGCAGTACTTC.

J is TRBJ2-1 and V is TRBV10-1; TRBD2 aligns across 9 bases. The CDR3 extends over 17 amino acids. Germline values: CDR1 WNHNN, CDR2 SYGVQD (reference sequence). V lost 5 bases, J lost 4 bases, and 12 bases stayed unmatched. As DNA, the CDR3 is TGCGCCAGCAGTTCGGGATCGACTAGCGGCTCATACAATGAGCAGTTCTTC. Its translation is CASSSGSTSGSYNEQFF.

This rearrangement joins TRBV9 to TRBJ2-7, with 7 bases lining up with TRBD1. Germline V gene lookup returns CDR1 SGDLS and CDR2 YYNGEE. This CDR3 region has 15 residues. Germline trimming cut 4 bases from V and 0 bases from J; bases unmatched to any gene: 7. Here the CDR3 reads CASSKEGQISYEQYF. CDR3 sequence (DNA): TGTGCCAGCAGCAAAGAGGGACAGATCTCCTACGAGCAGTACTTC.

This clone was seen a few times. CDR3 loop: CASRGQVTNEQFF. The CDR3 DNA reads as TGTGCCAGCAGGGGACAGGTTACAAATGAGCAGTTCTTC. The V and J genes are TRBV2 and TRBJ2-1, with 8 nucleotides matching TRBD1. Per germline, CDR1 SNHLY and CDR2 FYNNEI. Germline trimming cut 6 bases from V and 7 bases from J; bases unmatched to any gene: 5. The CDR3 contains 13 residues. The entire variable domain, with the rest obtained from reference TRBV2 and TRBJ2-1, is as follows: EPEVTQTPSHQVTQMGQEVILRCVPISNHLYFYWYRQILGQKVEFLVSFYNNEISEKSEIFDDQFSVERPDGSNFTLKIRSTKLEDSAMYFCASRGQVTNEQFFGPGTRLTVL.

In nucleotides, the CDR3 is TGTGCCAGCAGTTTACTGCCGGGACAAGACGTTCAGCCCCAGCATTTT. Translated, it gives CASSLLPGQDVQPQHF. This rearrangement joins TRBV28 to TRBJ1-5; D may be TRBD1 (6 bases). This CDR3 has 16 residues. CDR1 is MDHEN and CDR2 is SYDVKM in the germline V gene. V lost 2 bases to trimming and J lost 6 bases, with 17 bases between them. The full variable domain, in which reference TRBV28 and TRBJ1-5 provide the parts outside the CDR3, is DVKVTQSSRYLVKRTGEKVFLECVQDMDHENMFWYRQDPGLGLRLIYFSYDVKMKEKGDIPEGYSVSREKKERFSLILESASTNQTSMYLCASSLLPGQDVQPQHFGDGTRLSIL.

This clone came up a few times. The rearrangement joins TRBV28 to TRBJ1-2, with D hard to call. The CDR3 loop spans 12 amino acids. Germline V gene lookup returns CDR1 MDHEN and CDR2 SYDVKM. V lost 1 base to trimming and J lost 8 bases, with 8 bases between them. In DNA, the CDR3 is TGTGCCAGCAGTTTATTACCCCGGGGCTACACCTTC. It codes for CASSLLPRGYTF.

This clone has just a few counts. The chain is built from TRBV7-9 and TRBJ2-2, with 8 bases lining up with TRBD2. Germline lookup yields CDR1 SEHNR and CDR2 FQNEAQ (reference sequence). The ends lost 2 bases at V and 5 bases at J; junction bases unmatched: 4. The CDR3 extends over 15 amino acids. CDR3 in amino acids: CASSLSGSGTGELFF. The CDR3 DNA reads as TGTGCCAGCAGCTTAAGCGGGAGCGGGACCGGGGAGCTGTTTTTT. The full variable domain, rest sourced from reference TRBV7-9 and TRBJ2-2, is DTGVSQNPRHKITKRGQNVTFRCDPISEHNRLYWYRQTLGQGPEFLTYFQNEAQLEKSRLLSDRFSAERPKGSFSTLEIQRTEQGDSAMYLCASSLSGSGTGELFFGEGSRLTVL.

In this sample, this clone turned up a few times. The genes are TRBV29-1 and TRBJ2-7; 7 nucleotides match TRBD1. CDR1 SQVTM and CDR2 ANQGSEA come from the germline V gene. This CDR3 comprises 13 residues. J lost 2 bases, V lost 6 bases, and 7 bases had no gene match. CDR3 sequence reads: CSVTTGQTYEQYF. The DNA of the CDR3 is TGCAGCGTCACTACGGGACAGACCTACGAGCAGTACTTC.

V is TRBV28 and J is TRBJ1-4; D ambiguous. Deletions cut 0 bases from V and 6 bases from J, with 11 bases between. CDR1 is MDHEN, CDR2 SYDVKM, per germline. CDR3 length: 15 amino acids. DNA of the CDR3: TGTGCCAGCAGTTTATGGGGGAGTGGCGATGAAAAACTGTTTTTT. This translates into CASSLWGSGDEKLFF.

This clone appeared a few times. The chain couples TRBV5-5 to TRBJ1-1; D is ambiguous. This CDR3 region has 15 residues. Per germline, CDR1 SGHKS and CDR2 YYEKEE (reference sequence). Trimming took off 1 base at V and 2 bases at J, with 12 bases between the two ends. CDR3 coding DNA: TGTGCCAGCAGCTTGTTCTCCCGTCCTAACACTGAAGCTTTCTTT. This gives the protein CASSLFSRPNTEAFF.

CDR3 residues: CASSSREWGTEAFF. The CDR3 coding sequence is TGTGCCAGCAGTTCTAGGGAGTGGGGCACTGAAGCTTTCTTT. V gene TRBV28 combines with J gene TRBJ1-1; D is uncertain. The V gene's germline CDR1 is MDHEN and CDR2 SYDVKM. Trimming took 4 bases from V and 4 from J, leaving 13 bases between them. There are 14 residues in the CDR3.

This clone was picked up a small number of times. An end of the junction does not agree with germline; a read error may underlie this. The chain employs TRBV7-7 and TRBJ2-3; 8 bases line up with TRBD2. From germline, CDR1 is SSHAT and CDR2 FNYEAQ (reference sequence). The CDR3 loop spans 15 amino acids. CDR3 residues: CASSTTSAITDTQYF. Here the CDR3 DNA reads TGTGCTAGCAGCACGACTAGCGCAATCACAGATACGCAGTATTTT.

This chain uses TRBV28 with TRBJ1-5, with D possibly matching TRBD1 (6 bases). Germline loops: CDR1 MDHEN, CDR2 SYDVKM. CDR3 length equals 15 residues. Trimming left V 2 bases short and J 7 bases short, with 15 bases between. The DNA for the CDR3 is TGTGCCAGCAGTTTAGGGGCAGGGGTAGGGCAGCCCCAGCATTTT. This sequence encodes CASSLGAGVGQPQHF. Supplemented by reference TRBV28 and TRBJ1-5, the full variable domain reads DVKVTQSSRYLVKRTGEKVFLECVQDMDHENMFWYRQDPGLGLRLIYFSYDVKMKEKGDIPEGYSVSREKKERFSLILESASTNQTSMYLCASSLGAGVGQPQHFGDGTRLSIL.

The rearrangement uses TRBV4-1 and TRBJ1-3; D remains unclear. Between the trimmed V and J ends, which lost 2 bases and 4 bases, there was a span of 12 bases. The CDR3 runs 15 residues. Germline assignment: CDR1 MGHRA and CDR2 YSYEKL. The CDR3: CASSQREGWGNTIYF. CDR3 nucleotides: TGCGCCAGCAGCCAAAGGGAGGGTTGGGGAAACACCATATATTTT.

This clone was seen more than once but under ten times. This chain uses TRBV20-1 with TRBJ1-1; D is undetermined. V was clipped by 6 bases and J by 7 bases, with 12 bases between them. CDR3 length: 11 residues. Germline V lookup: CDR1 DFQATT, CDR2 SNEGSKA (reference sequence). The CDR3 nucleotides read TGCAGTGCCCGATACCTGGGTGAAGCTTTCTTT. Translation gives CSARYLGEAFF.

This clone occurred a few times. J is TRBJ2-1 and V is TRBV5-4; maybe TRBD1 (8 bases). Trimming left V 1 base short and J 7 bases short, with 15 bases between. This CDR3 region has 15 residues. Germline CDR1 is SGHNT and CDR2 is YYREEE (reference sequence). CDR3 region: CASSLTGGRENEQFF. CDR3 in DNA: TGTGCCAGCAGCTTGACAGGGGGGCGGGAGAATGAGCAGTTCTTC.

The chain has TRBV23-1 and TRBJ2-7; D gene ambiguous. TRBV23-1 has ORF status, its function being uncertain. The V gene lost 0 bases and the J gene lost 3 bases, with 6 bases spanning the gap. The CDR3 loop spans 13 amino acids. CDR3 nucleotide sequence: TGCGCCAGCAGTCAATCCCTCTTCTACGAGCAGTACTTC. The encoded protein is CASSQSLFYEQYF.

This clone was seen a handful of times. The chain carries TRBV2 and TRBJ1-3, with TRBD1 matching 7 bases. CDR3 size: 16 residues. V lost 2 bases to trimming and J lost 3 bases; unmatched junction nucleotides: 7. From germline, CDR1 is SNHLY and CDR2 FYNNEI. The chain's CDR3 is CASSEKGAFSGNTIYF. The CDR3 DNA reads TGTGCCAGCAGTGAAAAGGGGGCTTTTAGTGGAAACACCATATATTTT.

There are a few counts of this clone. This sequence joins TRBV6-6 and TRBJ1-2; tentatively, D is TRBD1 (5 bases). The CDR3 covers 13 residues. Trimming shortened V by 7 bases and J by 4 bases, and 13 bases separated the two germline ends. Per the germline V gene, CDR1 is MNHNY and CDR2 is SVGAGI (reference sequence). In nucleotides, the CDR3 is TGTGCCAGCACCCGGGACTGGCCCTATGGCTACACCTTC. Translated: CASTRDWPYGYTF.